A selection of T cell receptor beta chains follows, all from one sample in a study of T cells in Graves' hyperthyroidism and ophthalmopathy. TCRdb re-called the multiplex PCR reads with MiXCR, one entry per CDR3 protein. The sample carries over 400,000 distinct CDR3 sequences, roughly 15% recorded once. The sequenced sample was blood. The receptor source for this set is a man in his late teens or twenties with Graves' ophthalmopathy. Both conserved end residues are trimmed from each CDR3.

TRBV3-1,ASSQDWGGLGTHNEQF
TRBV3-1,ASSQPWGLAGGYSYNEQF
TRBV19,ASSIASGSDYEQY
TRBV30,AWSVLGTEAF
TRBV7-8,ASSPGGGRADEQY
TRBV20-1,SARQRGGTGELF
TRBV4-2,ASSLGREFNPNEQF
TRBV7-2,ASSLDMTVPSRSYEQY
TRBV9,ASSVGAGIYNEQF
TRBV5-6,ASSLSGIQY
TRBV7-9,ASTRGGGAYEQY
TRBV5-1,ASTPVGDRGAYGYT
TRBV11-2,ASSESVGGTQPQH
TRBV11-2,ASSAIRRTSGKETQY
TRBV12-5,ASGPIGGYT
TRBV5-1,ASSFVEGVNPRTDTQY
TRBV12-5,ASGLAWGTSGANVLT
TRBV5-1,ASSSDSSETQY
TRBV3-1,ASSQEWLAGSTDTQY
TRBV18,ASSTAGTQVVGETQY
TRBV4-1,ASSQVGQGFLGYT
TRBV27,ASSLWASGSHEQY
TRBV4-1,ASSLSGGLYQETQY
TRBV7-8,ASSPYKLYGYT
TRBV5-1,ASSLDEGLGTEAF
TRBV6-1,ASSGPLLQPQH
TRBV9,ASSVGPGQPNNEQF
TRBV7-7,ASSQTSGSIHTQY
TRBV2,ASSSDYTGELF
TRBV4-1,ASSQSGTSGAQETQY
TRBV11-1,ASTRTVQATSYEQY
TRBV5-4,ASSFRDTGSNEKLF